The 15 T cell receptor beta chains in this list originate from one sample, sequenced in a study of T cells in Graves' hyperthyroidism and ophthalmopathy. From RNA transcripts, TCR beta CDR3 regions were amplified. The study used the HTBI primer set for a first-round RT-PCR of the TCR CDR3. TCRdb reprocessed the multiplex PCR reads with MiXCR, giving one entry per CDR3 protein. The sample has roughly 350,000 distinct CDR3 sequences; approximately 15% are singletons. Sequencing was carried out using blood. Receptor source: a woman between 25 and 40 years old with Graves' ophthalmopathy.

This clonotype was observed at least ten times. This chain connects TRBV6-1 to TRBJ2-7; 8 nucleotides align to TRBD1. The V gene's germline CDR1 is MNHNS and CDR2 SASEGT. J gave up 3 bases and V 3 bases, and 7 bases lay outside the gene matches. The CDR3 is made up of 15 amino acids. The CDR3 nucleotides are TGTGCCAGCAGTGACCCCGGACAGGGTGGCTACGAGCAGTACTTC. Amino acids: CASSDPGQGGYEQYF.

Concerning this clonotype itself: A much larger clone lies one base from this, so it may be a read error. This chain uses TRBV30 with TRBJ1-2; no definite D call. The germline gives CDR1 GTSNPN, CDR2 SVGIG (reference sequence). Trimming stripped 0 bases from V and 6 bases from J, with 11 bases between. The CDR3 extends over 13 amino acids. In DNA, the CDR3 is TGTGCCTGGAGTGTCAACGGGATCAATGGCTACACCTTC. This translates into CAWSVNGINGYTF.

This clonotype came up many times. The chain is built from TRBV30 and TRBJ2-1; TRBD1 agrees at 7 bases. The germline V gene has CDR1 GTSNPN and CDR2 SVGIG (reference sequence). The CDR3 extends over 13 amino acids. The junction had 2 bases not matched to a gene; V was cut back by 0 bases and J by 6 bases. The CDR3 DNA sequence: TGTGCCTGGAGTGTACAGGGGCCCAATGAGCAGTTCTTC. It codes for CAWSVQGPNEQFF.

This clonotype was counted ten times or more. The V and J genes are TRBV7-9 and TRBJ2-1, with 11 bases fitting TRBD1. This CDR3 spans 18 amino acids. Losses at the gene ends were 4 bases for V and 0 bases for J; bases not matched to a gene: 8. Germline CDR1 SEHNR, CDR2 FQNEAQ (reference sequence). CDR3 coding DNA: TGTGCCAGCAGCTCCGGACAGGGGGCTGAGGGCTCCTACAATGAGCAGTTCTTC. Translating gives CASSSGQGAEGSYNEQFF.

This clonotype was found once. The J gene is TRBJ1-2, the V gene TRBV10-1, with D possibly matching TRBD1 (5 bases). The CDR3 totals 14 residues. V lost 0 bases and J 8 bases, leaving 13 bases between the germline ends. CDR1 WNHNN and CDR2 SYGVQD come from the germline V gene (reference sequence). The CDR3 is CASSESTGQSGYTF. In DNA, the CDR3 is TGCGCCAGCAGTGAGTCTACGGGGCAGTCAGGCTACACCTTC.

This clonotype was seen at least ten times. CDR3 sequence reads: CSVEDRAVTEAFF. The CDR3 DNA reads as TGCAGCGTTGAAGACAGGGCAGTTACTGAAGCTTTCTTT. The V call is TRBV29-1, the J call TRBJ1-1; TRBD1 might be the D (5 bases). The V end was cut by 0 bases, the J end by 5 bases, with 10 bases between. This CDR3 is built from 13 residues. Germline-derived CDR1 and CDR2 are SQVTM and ANQGSEA.

The chain couples TRBV5-1 to TRBJ2-7; a possible D gene is TRBD1 (6 bases). The V and J ends lost 4 bases and 4 bases respectively, with 12 bases between them. The CDR3 loop spans 13 amino acids. Germline V CDR1 and CDR2: SGHRS, YFSETQ. The CDR3: CASSTGPLYEQYF. In DNA, the CDR3 is TGCGCCAGCAGCACAGGGCCTTTGTACGAGCAGTACTTC.

This clonotype has a count of ten or more. The chain links TRBV6-1 to TRBJ2-3, with D hard to call. V lost 2 bases, J lost 1 base, and 4 bases lay in between. CDR3 length equals 13 residues. CDR1 is MNHNS and CDR2 is SASEGT in the germline V gene. The CDR3 loop reads CASSEQGTDTQYF. CDR3 nucleotide sequence: TGTGCCAGCAGTGAACAGGGCACAGATACGCAGTATTTT.

This clonotype was seen repeatedly, ten times or more. This chain joins TRBV11-2 and TRBJ2-3; 8 bases are shared with TRBD2. Trimming at V came to 3 bases and at J to 5 bases, leaving 4 bases not matched to a gene. This CDR3 spans 14 amino acids. Germline V gene data show CDR1 as SGHAT and CDR2 as FQNNGV. The CDR3 DNA reads as TGTGCCAGCAGCTTTCGGCGGGGGGAAGATACGCAGTATTTT. Amino acid sequence: CASSFRRGEDTQYF.

In this sample, this clonotype turned up many times. The chain recombines TRBV20-1 with TRBJ2-3, with D hard to call. Germline CDR1 and CDR2: DFQATT and SNEGSKA (reference sequence). Trimming took off 6 bases at V and 0 bases at J, with 16 bases between the two ends. The CDR3 runs to 15 residues. CDR3 coding DNA: TGCAGTGCCCCCGTATCTAGAACTAGCACAGATACGCAGTATTTT. It codes for CSAPVSRTSTDTQYF.

The sample holds many counts of this clonotype. This chain uses TRBV6-1 with TRBJ2-7; 8 nucleotides line up with TRBD1. V shed 3 bases, J shed 2 bases, and the junction held 6 bases outside the gene matches. Germline-derived CDR1 and CDR2 are MNHNS and SASEGT. The CDR3 is 15 amino acids. DNA for the CDR3: TGTGCCAGCAGTGACCGGGACAGGCCCACCTACGAGCAGTACTTC. Its translation: CASSDRDRPTYEQYF.

There are many counts of this clonotype. The V call is TRBV12-5, the J call TRBJ2-7; a possible D gene is TRBD1 (5 bases). The germline gives CDR1 LGHNT, CDR2 FRNRAP. V lost 3 bases to trimming and J lost 5 bases, with 11 bases between them. CDR3 size: 13 residues. CDR3 sequence: CASGFQGTNEQYF. The CDR3 DNA is TGTGCTAGTGGTTTTCAGGGAACGAACGAGCAGTACTTC.

This clonotype was seen a handful of times. The CDR3 reads CASGLGGSGMQPQHF. CDR3 nucleotides: TGTGCTAGTGGTTTGGGTGGATCAGGGATGCAGCCCCAGCATTTT. This chain connects TRBV12-5 to TRBJ1-5, with D possibly TRBD1 on 5 matching bases. V lost 1 base, J lost 7 bases, and 14 bases lay in between. Per germline, CDR1 LGHNT and CDR2 FRNRAP. The CDR3 runs 15 residues. Variable domain in full (rest from reference TRBV12-5 and TRBJ1-5): DARVTQTPRHKVTEMGQEVTMRCQPILGHNTVFWYRQTMMQGLELLAYFRNRAPLDDSGMPKDRFSAEMPDATLATLKIQPSEPRDSAVYFCASGLGGSGMQPQHFGDGTRLSIL.

This clonotype was picked up many times. The J gene is TRBJ1-2, the V gene TRBV6-9, with a tentative D call TRBD1 (6 bases). Trimming removed 0 bases from V and 2 bases from J, with 10 bases in between. Germline loops: CDR1 MNHGY, CDR2 SVAAGI. CDR3 length equals 15 residues. CDR3 region: CASSYSGGLNYGYTF. The CDR3 region has the DNA TGTGCCAGCAGTTATTCGGGGGGCCTCAACTATGGCTACACCTTC.

The sample holds many counts of this clonotype. The chain carries TRBV7-9 and TRBJ2-7; no definite D call. The CDR3 length is 12 residues. With 0 bases removed from V and 4 bases from J, the gap between germline ends came to 4 bases. Germline V gene sequence: CDR1 SEHNR, CDR2 FQNEAQ (reference sequence). The CDR3 reads CASSLARYEQYF. CDR3 sequence (DNA): TGTGCCAGCAGCTTAGCTCGTTACGAGCAGTACTTC.